The entry that follows covers one T cell receptor (beta chain) sequence. The record originates from a study of blood T cell repertoires in COVID-19. Across the whole study: COVID-19 samples collected from the United States, Italy and Spain covered acute and convalescent phases. Sample material is recorded as cDNA or gDNA derived from T cells, B-cell-depleted T cells, or PBMCs.

Trimming took 4 bases from V and 0 from J; bases not matched to a gene: 5. In germline, CDR1 is SGHTA, CDR2 FQGNSA. The CDR3 loop spans 18 amino acids. Per the study methods: Amplification of reference gene primers was used by the study to estimate nucleated cell counts. The method was immunoSEQ multiplex PCR; TCRdb's version includes in-frame clones alone and lacks a portion of them. V, J and clone size reflect that table, while D and trimming were determined from the DNA. The sample records 300,000 to 400,000 clones, 85% to 90% being singletons. The chain carries TRBV7-2 and TRBJ2-6; TRBD1 matches at 11 bases. Sequenced input: peripheral blood. This clonotype was obtained from a woman between 50 and 59 years old with active or convalescent COVID-19. The CDR3 spells CASSSGQGGPSGANVLTF. As DNA, the CDR3 is TGTGCCAGCAGCTCGGGACAGGGGGGACCCTCTGGGGCCAACGTCCTGACTTTC.